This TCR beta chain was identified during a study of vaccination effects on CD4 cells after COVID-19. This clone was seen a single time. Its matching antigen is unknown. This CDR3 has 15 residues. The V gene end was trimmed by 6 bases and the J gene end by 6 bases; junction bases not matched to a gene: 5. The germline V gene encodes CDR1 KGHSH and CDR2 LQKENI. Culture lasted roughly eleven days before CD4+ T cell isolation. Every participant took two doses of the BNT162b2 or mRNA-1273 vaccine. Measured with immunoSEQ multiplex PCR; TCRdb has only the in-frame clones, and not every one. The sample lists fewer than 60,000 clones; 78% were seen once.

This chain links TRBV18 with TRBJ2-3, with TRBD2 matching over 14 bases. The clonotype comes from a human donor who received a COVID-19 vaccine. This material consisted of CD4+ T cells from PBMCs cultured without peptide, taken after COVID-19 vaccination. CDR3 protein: CASSQGLAGVDTQYF. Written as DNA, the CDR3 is TGTGCCAGCTCCCAGGGACTAGCGGGAGTGGATACGCAGTATTTT.